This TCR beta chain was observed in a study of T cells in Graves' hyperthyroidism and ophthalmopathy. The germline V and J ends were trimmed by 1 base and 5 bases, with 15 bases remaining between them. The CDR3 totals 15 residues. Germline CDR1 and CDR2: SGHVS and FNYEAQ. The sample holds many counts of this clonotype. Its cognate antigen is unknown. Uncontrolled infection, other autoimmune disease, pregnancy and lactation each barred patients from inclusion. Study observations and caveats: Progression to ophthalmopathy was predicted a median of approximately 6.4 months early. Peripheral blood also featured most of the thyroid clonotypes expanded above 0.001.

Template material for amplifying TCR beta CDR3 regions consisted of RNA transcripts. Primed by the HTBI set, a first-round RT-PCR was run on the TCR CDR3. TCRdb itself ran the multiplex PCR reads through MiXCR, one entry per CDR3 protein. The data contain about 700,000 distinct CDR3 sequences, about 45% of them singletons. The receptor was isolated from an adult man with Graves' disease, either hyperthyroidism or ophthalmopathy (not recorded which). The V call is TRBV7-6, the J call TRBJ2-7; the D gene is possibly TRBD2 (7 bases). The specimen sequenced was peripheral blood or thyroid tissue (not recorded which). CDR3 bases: TGTGCCAGCAGCTTAGGGAGGGGGGGATTCGACGAGCAGTACTTC. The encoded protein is CASSLGRGGFDEQYF.